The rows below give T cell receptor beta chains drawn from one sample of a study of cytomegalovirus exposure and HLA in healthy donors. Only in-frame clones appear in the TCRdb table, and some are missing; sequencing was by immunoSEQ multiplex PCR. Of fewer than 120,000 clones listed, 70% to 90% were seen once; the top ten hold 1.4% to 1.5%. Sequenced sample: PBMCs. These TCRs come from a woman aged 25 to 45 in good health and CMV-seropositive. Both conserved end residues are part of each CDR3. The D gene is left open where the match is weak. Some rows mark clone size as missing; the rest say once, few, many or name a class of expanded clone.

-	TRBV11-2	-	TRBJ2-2	CASSLRTVNTGELFF	TGTGCCAGCAGCCTTCGGACAGTGAACACCGGGGAGCTGTTTTTT
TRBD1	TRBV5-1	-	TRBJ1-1	CASSRGQMNTEAFF	TGCGCCAGCAGCCGGGGACAGATGAACACTGAAGCTTTCTTT
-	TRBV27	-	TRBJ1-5	CASSPRTGQYSNQPQHF	TGTGCCAGCAGTCCCAGGACCGGACAGTATAGCAATCAGCCCCAGCATTTT
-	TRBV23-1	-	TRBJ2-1	CASSQPVYNEQFF	TGCGCCAGCAGTCAACCAGTTTACAATGAGCAGTTCTTC
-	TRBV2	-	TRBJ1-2	CASRGDGSFRYTF	TGTGCCAGCAGGGGAGACGGCTCTTTTCGCTACACCTTC
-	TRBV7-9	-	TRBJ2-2	CASTGGAGDTGELFF	TGTGCCAGCACTGGGGGGGCAGGTGACACCGGGGAGCTGTTTTTT
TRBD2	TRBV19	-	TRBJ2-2	CASSIGLAGERNTGELFF	TGTGCCAGTAGTATCGGTCTAGCGGGAGAACGGAACACCGGGGAGCTGTTTTTT
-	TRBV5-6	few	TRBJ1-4	CASSLAAEGANEKLFF	TGTGCCAGCAGCTTGGCGGCAGAGGGTGCTAATGAAAAACTGTTTTTT
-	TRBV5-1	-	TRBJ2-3	CASSWGPIGTDTQYF	TGCGCCAGCAGCTGGGGCCCAATTGGCACAGATACGCAGTATTTT
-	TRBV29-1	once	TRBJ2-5	CSVEDRTLQETQYF	TGCAGCGTTGAAGACCGGACTCTCCAAGAGACCCAGTACTTC
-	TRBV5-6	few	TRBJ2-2	CASSLEQITGELFF	TGTGCCAGCAGCTTGGAGCAAATCACCGGGGAGCTGTTTTTT
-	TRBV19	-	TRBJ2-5	CASSMKAPGAQYF	TGTGCCAGTAGTATGAAGGCCCCAGGGGCCCAGTACTTC
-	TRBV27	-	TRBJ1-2	CASPGNNYGYTF	TGTGCCAGCCCAGGGAACAACTATGGCTACACCTTC
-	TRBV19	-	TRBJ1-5	CASSISGEPQHF	TGTGCCAGTAGTATATCGGGTGAGCCCCAGCATTTT
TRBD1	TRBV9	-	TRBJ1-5	CASSPGQGSNQPQHF	TGTGCCAGCAGCCCCGGACAGGGGAGCAATCAGCCCCAGCATTTT
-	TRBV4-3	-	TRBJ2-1	CASSQDSNSLYNEQFF	TGCGCCAGCAGCCAGGACAGTAACTCCCTCTATAATGAGCAGTTCTTC
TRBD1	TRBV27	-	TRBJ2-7	CASSDPPGQLGHVQYF	TGTGCCAGCAGTGATCCACCGGGACAGTTGGGACATGTGCAGTACTTC
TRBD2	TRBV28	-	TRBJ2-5	CASSKLAGRKETQYF	TGTGCCAGCAGTAAACTAGCGGGGAGGAAAGAGACCCAGTACTTC
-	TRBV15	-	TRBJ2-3	CATSTTSTDTQYF	TGTGCCACCAGCACCACTAGCACAGATACGCAGTATTTT
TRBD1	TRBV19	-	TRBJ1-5	CASSPPSTGHQPQHF	TGTGCCAGTAGTCCACCTTCGACAGGGCATCAGCCCCAGCATTTT
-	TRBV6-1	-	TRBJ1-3	CASSSGLTSGNTIYF	TGTGCCAGCTCCTCCGGACTGACCTCTGGAAACACCATATATTTT
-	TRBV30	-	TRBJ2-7	CAGSAGTYEQYF	TGTGCCGGTTCGGCAGGTACCTACGAGCAGTACTTC
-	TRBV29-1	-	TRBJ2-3	CSVEQTGTSTDTQYF	TGCAGCGTTGAACAGACAGGAACTAGCACAGATACGCAGTATTTT
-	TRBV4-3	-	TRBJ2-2	CASSQDPLRGNTGELFF	TGCGCCAGCAGCCAAGACCCACTTCGGGGAAACACCGGGGAGCTGTTTTTT
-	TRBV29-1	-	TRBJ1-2	CSVEIPSDGYTF	TGCAGCGTTGAAATCCCCTCGGATGGCTACACCTTC
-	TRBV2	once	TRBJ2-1	CASKKRNLYNEQFF	TGTGCCAGCAAGAAGCGGAACCTTTACAATGAGCAGTTCTTC
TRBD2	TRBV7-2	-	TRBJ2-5	CASSTGLAGGGKAETQYF	TGTGCCAGCAGCACTGGACTAGCGGGGGGAGGGAAGGCGGAGACCCAGTACTTC
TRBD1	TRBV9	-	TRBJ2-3	CASTVGGSRTDTQYF	TGTGCCAGCACCGTAGGGGGCAGTCGCACAGATACGCAGTATTTT
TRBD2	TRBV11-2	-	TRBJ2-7	CASSLGLAGGGFGEQYF	TGTGCCAGCAGCTTGGGACTAGCGGGCGGGGGATTTGGCGAGCAGTACTTC
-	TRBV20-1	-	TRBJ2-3	CSASPGNTQYF	TGCAGTGCTAGCCCGGGAAATACGCAGTATTTT
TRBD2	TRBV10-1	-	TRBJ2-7	CASSETIAGGPYEQYF	TGCGCCAGCAGTGAGACGATAGCGGGAGGGCCCTACGAGCAGTACTTC
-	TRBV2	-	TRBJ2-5	CASSDNTGFGETQYF	TGTGCCAGCAGTGATAATACAGGGTTTGGAGAGACCCAGTACTTC
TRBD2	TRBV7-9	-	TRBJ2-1	CASSLASGIEQFF	TGTGCCAGCAGCTTGGCTAGCGGCATTGAGCAGTTCTTC
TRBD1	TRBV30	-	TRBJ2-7	CAWSKTGVAYEQYF	TGTGCCTGGAGTAAAACAGGGGTTGCCTACGAGCAGTACTTC
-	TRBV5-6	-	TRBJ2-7	CASSLRPDGTYEQYF	TGTGCCAGCAGCTTAAGGCCGGACGGGACCTACGAGCAGTACTTC
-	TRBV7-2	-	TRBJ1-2	CASSLEVRESGYTF	TGTGCCAGCAGCTTAGAGGTCAGGGAAAGTGGCTACACCTTC
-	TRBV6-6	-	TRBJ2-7	CASRDSDAYEQYF	TGTGCCAGCAGAGACTCAGACGCCTACGAGCAGTACTTC
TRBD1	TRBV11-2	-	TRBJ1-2	CASSLGGQGVGYTF	TGTGCCAGCAGCTTAGGCGGACAGGGGGTTGGCTACACCTTC
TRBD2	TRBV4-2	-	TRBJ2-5	CASSPSSGIVGETQYF	TGTGCCAGCAGCCCCTCTAGCGGGATAGTTGGAGAGACCCAGTACTTC
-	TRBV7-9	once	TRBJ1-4	CASSLLEQGNEKLFF	TGTGCCAGCAGCTTATTAGAACAGGGTAATGAAAAACTGTTTTTT
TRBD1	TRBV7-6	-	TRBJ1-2	CASGRGQDYGYTF	TGTGCCAGCGGACGGGGACAGGACTATGGCTACACCTTC
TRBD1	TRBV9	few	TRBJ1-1	CASSVGTGTEAFF	TGTGCCAGCAGCGTAGGGACAGGCACTGAAGCTTTCTTT
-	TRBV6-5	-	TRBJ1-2	CASSYLGTYYGYTF	TGTGCCAGCAGTTACCTAGGGACTTACTATGGCTACACCTTC
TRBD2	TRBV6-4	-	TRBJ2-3	CASSDGTSGSTDTQYF	TGTGCCAGCAGTGACGGGACTAGCGGGAGCACAGATACGCAGTATTTT
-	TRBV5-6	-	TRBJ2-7	CASSLETLGQSLPYEQYF	TGTGCCAGCAGCTTGGAGACCTTAGGACAATCCTTACCCTACGAGCAGTACTTC
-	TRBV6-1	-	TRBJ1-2	CASSDRVIEGYTF	TGTGCCAGCAGTGACAGGGTGATAGAGGGCTACACCTTC
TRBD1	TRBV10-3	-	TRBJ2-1	CAISESGGAYNEQFF	TGTGCCATCAGTGAGTCAGGGGGCGCCTACAATGAGCAGTTCTTC
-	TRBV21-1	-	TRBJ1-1	CASSKEARDRGLKGTEAFF	TGTGCCAGCAGCAAAGAAGCGCGGGACAGGGGGCTTAAAGGCACTGAAGCTTTCTTT
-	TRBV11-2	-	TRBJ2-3	CASSPPYSDTQYF	TGTGCCAGCAGCCCTCCCTATTCGGATACGCAGTATTTT
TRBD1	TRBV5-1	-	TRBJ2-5	CASTRDSQETQYF	TGCGCCAGCACCCGGGACAGTCAAGAGACCCAGTACTTC
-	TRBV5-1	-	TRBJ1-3	CASSLAESSGNTIYF	TGCGCCAGCAGCTTGGCGGAGAGCTCTGGAAACACCATATATTTT
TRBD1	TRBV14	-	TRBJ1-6	CASSGGQGVSYNSPLHF	TGTGCCAGCAGCGGCGGACAGGGGGTCTCCTATAATTCACCCCTCCACTTT
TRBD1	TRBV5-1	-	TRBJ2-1	CASSLGPQGARNEQFF	TGCGCCAGCAGCTTGGGACCGCAGGGGGCTAGAAATGAGCAGTTCTTC
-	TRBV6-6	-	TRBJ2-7	CASSYSQDEQYF	TGTGCCAGCAGTTACTCGCAGGACGAGCAGTACTTC
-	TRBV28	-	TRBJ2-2	CASSLRTEAGLNTGELFF	TGTGCCAGCAGTCTGAGGACGGAGGCTGGCCTGAACACCGGGGAGCTGTTTTTT